The clone carrying this TCR beta chain was counted once. The CDR3 has 19 residues. The germline CDR1 and CDR2 sequences are SGHKS and YYEKEE (reference sequence). V lost 4 bases and J 0 bases, leaving 20 bases between the germline ends. This entry belongs to a study of T cells in Graves' hyperthyroidism and ophthalmopathy. TCR beta CDR3 regions were amplified from RNA. The HTBI primer set drove a first-round RT-PCR of the TCR CDR3. TCRdb reprocessed the multiplex PCR reads with MiXCR, giving one entry per CDR3 protein. This table has 400,000 to 500,000 distinct CDR3 sequences, over 12% appearing once. The material sequenced was blood. The clonotype comes from a man younger than 30 with Graves' ophthalmopathy. The gene calls are TRBV5-5 and TRBJ1-6; D remains ambiguous. DNA for the CDR3: TGTGCCAGCAGCCAAGAAAGAAGTCCAGCCAGCTCCTATAATTCACCCCTCCACTTT. Protein sequence: CASSQERSPASSYNSPLHF.